The 10 T cell receptor beta chains listed next were all sequenced from one sample in a study of PD-1 blockade in classical Hodgkin lymphoma. Method: immunoSEQ multiplex PCR; TCRdb's copy keeps in-frame clones and lacks some. Here the sample spans approximately 26,000 clones, 69% being singletons. Autologous stem cell transplantation was followed by relapse in every patient, and brentuximab vedotin exposure varied. Sequencing used peripheral blood mononuclear cells (PBMCs), obtained at baseline. Source of these receptors: a human donor with classical Hodgkin lymphoma.

The chain is built from TRBV4-2 and TRBJ1-4; tentatively, D is TRBD1 (5 bases). The germline gives CDR1 LGHNA, CDR2 YNFKEQ. V dropped 1 base and J dropped 5 bases, with 20 bases sitting between them. The CDR3 consists of 18 residues. The CDR3: CASSQASSFRDRNEKLFF. DNA for the CDR3: TGTGCCAGCAGCCAAGCAAGCTCGTTCCGGGACCGAAATGAAAAACTGTTTTTT.

The gene calls are TRBV27 and TRBJ2-7; TRBD1 agrees at 10 bases. After removal of 5 bases from V and 4 bases from J, the junction contained 8 bases not matched to a gene. The CDR3 length is 15 residues. Germline lookup yields CDR1 MNHEY and CDR2 SMNVEV (reference sequence). CDR3: CASSPDRDRGYEQYF. In DNA, the CDR3 is TGTGCCAGCAGTCCTGACCGGGACAGGGGTTACGAGCAGTACTTC.

This clone counts as medium-sized. The chain employs TRBV2 and TRBJ1-1; 7 bases align to TRBD1. The CDR3 contains 24 residues. Germline CDR1 reads SNHLY; CDR2 reads FYNNEI. J lost 4 bases, V lost 2 bases, and 34 bases had no gene match. CDR3 sequence: CASSELFSGGAERDRQGSATEAFF. CDR3 DNA: TGTGCCAGCAGTGAACTTTTTTCGGGCGGGGCGGAACGGGATCGACAGGGTAGTGCCACTGAAGCTTTCTTT.

This chain connects TRBV19 to TRBJ2-3; D may be TRBD2 (5 bases). V was shortened by 5 bases and J by 5 bases, with 11 bases between the two germline ends. The germline gives CDR1 LNHDA, CDR2 SQIVND (reference sequence). The CDR3 has 13 amino acids. The CDR3 spells CASSPRLRDTQYF. The DNA for the CDR3 is TGTGCCAGTAGTCCCCGACTACGAGATACGCAGTATTTT.

Only a few counts were recorded for this clone. The genes are TRBV19 and TRBJ2-1; weak D call: TRBD1 (5 bases). Germline-derived CDR1 and CDR2 are LNHDA and SQIVND (reference sequence). V was trimmed by 3 bases and J by 4 bases, leaving 7 bases between them. The CDR3 is made up of 13 amino acids. CDR3 protein: CASSIQGYNEQFF. The CDR3 region has the DNA TGTGCCAGTAGTATTCAGGGTTACAATGAGCAGTTCTTC. Complete variable domain (other parts from reference TRBV19 and TRBJ2-1): DGGITQSPKYLFRKEGQNVTLSCEQNLNHDAMYWYRQDPGQGLRLIYYSQIVNDFQKGDIAEGYSVSREKKESFPLTVTSAQKNPTAFYLCASSIQGYNEQFFGPGTRLTVL.

The rearrangement links TRBV5-1 to TRBJ2-3; the D call may be TRBD1 or TRBD2 (5 bases each). CDR1 SGHRS and CDR2 YFSETQ come from the germline V gene. The CDR3 length is 16 residues. V gave up 3 bases and J gave up 0 bases, with 14 bases separating them. The CDR3 here is CASSSSGTHSTDTQYF. The CDR3 DNA is TGCGCCAGCAGCTCGTCCGGGACCCATAGCACAGATACGCAGTATTTT.

This rearrangement joins TRBV10-3 to TRBJ2-1, with D possibly TRBD2 on 5 matching bases. The CDR3 loop spans 17 amino acids. V was trimmed by 0 bases and J by 0 bases, leaving 12 bases between them. Germline V gene data show CDR1 as ENHRY and CDR2 as SYGVKD. The CDR3 DNA is TGTGCCATCAGTGAGTCGATCGGGGTCAGCTCCTACAATGAGCAGTTCTTC. Amino acid sequence: CAISESIGVSSYNEQFF.

The chain recombines TRBV4-1 with TRBJ2-2, with no clear D. V lost 1 base to trimming and J lost 8 bases, with 17 bases between them. Germline CDR1 is MGHRA and CDR2 is YSYEKL. The CDR3 is 16 residues long. CDR3 region: CASSQGPDLVSGELFF. CDR3 bases: TGCGCCAGCAGCCAAGGTCCTGATTTGGTGTCTGGGGAGCTGTTTTTT.

The chain combines TRBV7-3 with TRBJ2-3; D uncertain. Germline assignment: CDR1 SGHTA and CDR2 FQGTGA. Between the trimmed V and J ends, which lost 5 bases and 0 bases, there was a span of 9 bases. CDR3 length: 14 residues. CDR3 loop: CASSADWSTDTQYF. The CDR3 DNA reads as TGTGCCAGCAGCGCCGATTGGAGCACAGATACGCAGTATTTT.

The CDR3 spells CASSFGQGAPNEQFF. CDR3 in DNA: TGTGCCAGCAGTTTTGGGCAGGGGGCGCCCAATGAGCAGTTCTTC. This sequence joins TRBV28 and TRBJ2-1; the match to TRBD1 covers 8 bases. The CDR3 spans 15 residues. The V gene's germline CDR1 is MDHEN and CDR2 SYDVKM. J lost 6 bases, V lost 3 bases, and 7 bases had no gene match.